These 24 T cell receptor beta chains came from one sample sequenced in a study of cytomegalovirus exposure and HLA in healthy donors (dated by TCRdb to about 2017). Libraries came from the immunoSEQ multiplex PCR assay. A mixture of 60 forward primers for TCR Vbeta segments and 13 reverse primers for TCR Jbeta segments was used in the multiplex PCR. This is the immuneACCESS table as TCRdb keeps it, with only in-frame sequences that have V and J called. A part of the clones is gone; compared with another copy, unresolved V genes explain less than half, and the rest is unexplained. The sample contains fewer than 85,000 clones, under 80% of them found a single time. Jointly, the top ten make up over 4.5% of the sample. Sequencing was done on a sample of PBMCs. Receptors were obtained from a young man in good health and CMV-seropositive.

V usage is TRBV27 and J usage is TRBJ1-5; the D gene is possibly TRBD1 (5 bases). Trimming removed 2 bases at V and 2 bases at J, with 10 bases between. This CDR3 has 15 amino acids. The germline V gene encodes CDR1 MNHEY and CDR2 SMNVEV (reference sequence). CDR3 residues: CASSLTGFGNQPQHF. The DNA of the CDR3 is TGTGCCAGCAGTTTAACAGGATTCGGCAATCAGCCCCAGCATTTT.

This CDR3 is CATSRDQGVDGYTF. DNA for the CDR3: TGTGCCACCAGCAGAGATCAGGGGGTGGATGGCTACACCTTC. The chain links TRBV15 to TRBJ1-2; TRBD1 aligns across 7 bases. Germline V lookup: CDR1 LNHNV, CDR2 YYDKDF (reference sequence). The junction had 4 bases not matched to a gene; V was cut back by 0 bases and J by 6 bases. This CDR3 has 14 amino acids.

CDR3 residues: CASSYHTAYGYTF. For the CDR3, the DNA is TGTGCCAGCAGTTATCATACAGCCTATGGCTACACCTTC. The gene calls are TRBV28 and TRBJ1-2; D unclear. V shed 4 bases and J shed 4 bases, with 10 bases lying between them. In germline, CDR1 is MDHEN, CDR2 SYDVKM. The CDR3 totals 13 residues.

This rearrangement joins TRBV2 to TRBJ1-2; D remains ambiguous. Trimming pared 6 bases from V and 7 bases from J, leaving 6 bases between. Germline lookup yields CDR1 SNHLY and CDR2 FYNNEI. The CDR3 is made up of 10 amino acids. The CDR3 protein is CASRSIGYTF. The CDR3 DNA reads TGTGCCAGCAGGTCAATTGGCTACACCTTC. Variable domain in full (rest from reference TRBV2 and TRBJ1-2): EPEVTQTPSHQVTQMGQEVILRCVPISNHLYFYWYRQILGQKVEFLVSFYNNEISEKSEIFDDQFSVERPDGSNFTLKIRSTKLEDSAMYFCASRSIGYTFGSGTRLTVV.

The chain employs TRBV2 and TRBJ2-1; 12 nucleotides agree with TRBD2. V trimming: 0 bases; J trimming: 7 bases; junction bases outside the gene matches: 19. The CDR3 sequence is 21 residues long. Germline CDR1 and CDR2: SNHLY and FYNNEI. CDR3 sequence (DNA): TGTGCCAGCAGTGAAGCGCGGCAGGGACTATTGACTAGCGGGAGTAGGAATGAGCAGTTCTTC. Translated: CASSEARQGLLTSGSRNEQFF.

This chain uses TRBV10-1 with TRBJ2-2, with D perhaps TRBD2 (6 bases). In germline, CDR1 is WNHNN, CDR2 SYGVQD (reference sequence). V gave up 5 bases and J gave up 4 bases, with 11 bases separating them. This CDR3 region has 14 residues. The CDR3 bases are TGCGCCAGCAGTAAGGGACTGGGCACCGGGGAGCTGTTTTTT. Its translation: CASSKGLGTGELFF.

The count of this clone is one. J is TRBJ2-1 and V is TRBV6-1; possibly TRBD1 for D (6 bases). The CDR3 is 13 residues long. Germline lookup yields CDR1 MNHNS and CDR2 SASEGT. Trimming cost V 4 bases and J 10 bases, with 14 bases left between them. In DNA form, the CDR3 reads TGTGCCAGCAGTGGGACAGTTTTAGTCGAGCAGTTCTTC. Protein: CASSGTVLVEQFF.

The rearrangement links TRBV6-4 to TRBJ1-2, with 12 bases fitting TRBD1. Germline V gene lookup returns CDR1 MRHNA and CDR2 SNTAGT. V lost 5 bases to trimming and J lost 8 bases; unmatched junction nucleotides: 9. The CDR3 is made up of 15 amino acids. CDR3: CASSSGTGGPRGYTF. Here the CDR3 DNA reads TGTGCCAGCAGTTCCGGGACAGGGGGCCCGAGGGGCTACACCTTC.

The chain links TRBV7-9 to TRBJ1-4; 7 bases agree with TRBD1. The germline V gene has CDR1 SEHNR and CDR2 FQNEAQ (reference sequence). V shed 5 bases and J 4 bases; nucleotides not matched to a gene: 10. This CDR3 has 16 residues. CDR3 nucleotides: TGTGCCAGCAGCCGGCAAACGGACAGGATTAATGAAAAACTGTTTTTT. Protein: CASSRQTDRINEKLFF.

V gene TRBV4-1 combines with J gene TRBJ2-7, with 7 bases identical to TRBD1. CDR3 length equals 15 residues. Germline V lookup: CDR1 MGHRA, CDR2 YSYEKL. Trimming at V came to 8 bases and at J to 5 bases, leaving 15 bases not matched to a gene. Here the CDR3 DNA reads TGCGCCAGCCGCTCGTCCGCAACCCAGGGGGACGAGCAGTACTTC. It yields the protein CASRSSATQGDEQYF.

Note on this clone: This sample includes further DNA sequences coding for the same CDR3. The chain employs TRBV6-5 and TRBJ1-1; no clear D. The germline CDR1 and CDR2 sequences are MNHEY and SVGAGI. The CDR3 runs to 13 residues. V gave up 2 bases and J gave up 4 bases, with 8 bases separating them. The CDR3 DNA is TGTGCCAGCAGTTACGAGCGCGGCACTGAAGCTTTCTTT. Translated: CASSYERGTEAFF.

The V call is TRBV5-1, the J call TRBJ2-1; D ambiguous. The germline V gene has CDR1 SGHRS and CDR2 YFSETQ. Trimming cost V 1 base and J 7 bases, with 9 bases left between them. The CDR3 extends over 13 amino acids. The CDR3 here is CASSLRLRNEQFF. The CDR3 DNA sequence: TGCGCCAGCAGCTTGCGACTTCGGAATGAGCAGTTCTTC. Full variable domain (outside the CDR3, taken from reference TRBV5-1 and TRBJ2-1): KAGVTQTPRYLIKTRGQQVTLSCSPISGHRSVSWYQQTPGQGLQFLFEYFSETQRNKGNFPGRFSGRQFSNSRSEMNVSTLELGDSALYLCASSLRLRNEQFFGPGTRLTVL.

The V and J genes are TRBV4-1 and TRBJ1-2; D uncertain. Germline V gives CDR1 MGHRA, CDR2 YSYEKL. This CDR3 is built from 15 residues. Trimming removed 2 bases from V and 5 bases from J, with 15 bases in between. DNA for the CDR3: TGCGCCAGCAGCCAACAGATCGGCGGCCAGTATGGCTACACCTTC. The encoded protein is CASSQQIGGQYGYTF.

The chain joins TRBV29-1 to TRBJ2-7, with 8 bases fitting TRBD2. Germline loops: CDR1 SQVTM, CDR2 ANQGSEA. J lost 3 bases, V lost 6 bases, and 10 bases had no gene match. The CDR3 is 14 residues long. The CDR3 spells CSVAGTRTFYEQYF. In DNA, the CDR3 is TGCAGCGTGGCCGGGACTAGGACGTTCTACGAGCAGTACTTC.

The chain employs TRBV2 and TRBJ2-1, with D maybe TRBD2 (6 bases). Germline CDR1 SNHLY, CDR2 FYNNEI. The CDR3 runs 15 residues. With 4 bases removed from V and 10 bases from J, the gap between germline ends came to 20 bases. The CDR3 loop is CASSVGGTGPWEQFF. In DNA form, the CDR3 reads TGTGCCAGCAGTGTAGGCGGGACGGGGCCATGGGAGCAGTTCTTC. Filled out from reference TRBV2 and TRBJ2-1, the complete variable domain reads EPEVTQTPSHQVTQMGQEVILRCVPISNHLYFYWYRQILGQKVEFLVSFYNNEISEKSEIFDDQFSVERPDGSNFTLKIRSTKLEDSAMYFCASSVGGTGPWEQFFGPGTRLTVL.

V is TRBV4-1 and J is TRBJ2-7, with D perhaps matching TRBD1 (6 bases). V lost 0 bases, J lost 5 bases, and 14 bases lay in between. This CDR3 comprises 15 residues. The germline V gene encodes CDR1 MGHRA and CDR2 YSYEKL. The DNA for the CDR3 is TGCGCCAGCAGCCAAGATTTCAGGGGAGTAAACGAGCAGTACTTC. It yields the protein CASSQDFRGVNEQYF.

This rearrangement joins TRBV29-1 to TRBJ2-1; D is perhaps TRBD2 (6 bases). V dropped 7 bases and J dropped 4 bases, with 17 bases sitting between them. Germline V gene lookup returns CDR1 SQVTM and CDR2 ANQGSEA. This CDR3 comprises 14 residues. In nucleotides, the CDR3 is TGCAGCGGCGCTCGCGGGGCGGGGTACAATGAGCAGTTCTTC. It translates to CSGARGAGYNEQFF.

The chain couples TRBV4-2 to TRBJ1-5; D not resolved. CDR1 is LGHNA, CDR2 YNFKEQ, per germline. This CDR3 has 16 residues. The V end was cut by 1 base, the J end by 0 bases, with 10 bases between. The CDR3 is CASSQAPTDSNQPQHF. CDR3 nucleotide sequence: TGTGCCAGCAGCCAAGCGCCGACTGATAGCAATCAGCCCCAGCATTTT.

The chain is built from TRBV11-2 and TRBJ2-1; 14 positions match TRBD2. The CDR3 covers 15 residues. Germline V CDR1 and CDR2: SGHAT, FQNNGV. Unmatched junction bases numbered 4, after V lost 4 bases and J lost 8 bases. CDR3 protein: CASSSGTSGSYEQFF. In DNA, the CDR3 is TGTGCCAGCAGCTCGGGGACTAGCGGGAGCTATGAGCAGTTCTTC.

In this sample, this clone turned up a few times. The rearrangement uses TRBV7-9 and TRBJ1-1; TRBD1 aligns across 8 bases. This CDR3 has 16 amino acids. Trimming at V came to 3 bases and at J to 0 bases, leaving 6 bases not matched to a gene. Germline CDR1 reads SEHNR; CDR2 reads FQNEAQ (reference sequence). The CDR3 is CASSLPPRGLNTEAFF. In DNA form, the CDR3 reads TGTGCCAGCAGCTTGCCACCCAGGGGGCTGAACACTGAAGCTTTCTTT.

In its sample, this clone was seen a few times. This rearrangement joins TRBV30 to TRBJ1-1; D is possibly TRBD1 (5 bases). This CDR3 comprises 8 residues. Trimming took 5 bases from V and 11 from J, leaving 6 bases between them. The V gene's germline CDR1 is GTSNPN and CDR2 SVGIG (reference sequence). CDR3 in DNA: TGTGCCTGGGGGGGGGCTTTCTTT. It translates to CAWGGAFF. The entire variable domain, with the rest obtained from reference TRBV30 and TRBJ1-1, is as follows: SQTIHQWPATLVQPVGSPLSLECTVEGTSNPNLYWYRQAAGRGLQLLFYSVGIGQISSEVPQNLSASRPQDRQFILSSKKLLLSDSGFYLCAWGGAFFGQGTRLTVV.

CDR3 loop: CASSRDRGGTEAFF. The DNA for the CDR3 is TGTGCCAGTAGCCGAGACAGGGGAGGAACTGAAGCTTTCTTT. The chain uses TRBV19 and TRBJ1-1, with 8 bases identical to TRBD1. The ends lost 6 bases at V and 5 bases at J; junction bases unmatched: 8. This CDR3 is built from 14 residues. The germline CDR1 and CDR2 sequences are LNHDA and SQIVND (reference sequence).

The chain joins TRBV27 to TRBJ2-7; unclear D gene. Trimming pared 2 bases from V and 0 bases from J, leaving 8 bases between. Germline V gene data show CDR1 as MNHEY and CDR2 as SMNVEV (reference sequence). The CDR3 spans 14 residues. CDR3 sequence: CASSLRVSSYEQYF. As DNA, the CDR3 is TGTGCCAGCAGTTTACGGGTCAGCTCCTACGAGCAGTACTTC.

This chain connects TRBV27 to TRBJ2-5; 9 nucleotides agree with TRBD1. Trimming removed 6 bases from V and 5 bases from J; junction bases left unmatched: 4. This CDR3 has 13 amino acids. Per the germline V gene, CDR1 is MNHEY and CDR2 is SMNVEV (reference sequence). The CDR3 DNA follows: TGTGCCAGCAGCCCGACAGGGGGGGAGACCCAGTACTTC. The encoded protein is CASSPTGGETQYF.